A selection of T cell receptor beta chains follows, all from one sample in a study of beta chain features in type 1 diabetes. TCRdb's copy holds only in-frame clones and misses some; the assay was immunoSEQ multiplex PCR. Here the sample spans 620,000 or so clones, roughly 16% being singletons. Sequenced sample: naive CD4+ T cells from blood. The source of these receptors is a man aged 18 to 29 in good health. CDR3s leave out the opening cysteine and the closing phenylalanine or tryptophan. Fields, in order: V gene, clone size, J gene, CDR3 protein. Expanded clones are given a class, and other clones once, few, many or no size at all.

TRBV4-3	-	TRBJ1-2	ASSQVGAGGGYGYT
TRBV5-4	few	TRBJ1-2	ASSTTGGSGGYT
TRBV6-6	-	TRBJ2-1	ASSTGGFYNEQF
TRBV27	-	TRBJ2-7	ASSPSRYLEQY
TRBV6-5	-	TRBJ1-3	ASRSALLGGNTIY
TRBV4-3	-	TRBJ2-5	ASSRLAGTQYAQY
TRBV5-1	few	TRBJ1-6	ASSPGQPGSPLH
TRBV29-1	few	TRBJ2-5	SAETAPETQY
TRBV7-2	few	TRBJ2-5	ASSPPRDRAGQY
TRBV6-6	few	TRBJ2-5	ASRKGQEETQY
TRBV29-1	-	TRBJ1-2	SVEDSKFRIRDSRGYT
TRBV7-9	-	TRBJ1-1	ASSPRRDRNTEAF
TRBV27	few	TRBJ2-3	ASRYRTASTDTQY
TRBV2	few	TRBJ2-2	ASSEMRQVSGELF
TRBV29-1	-	TRBJ1-3	SVYLRLTGPLSGNTIY
TRBV7-2	few	TRBJ2-2	ASKAYTGELF
TRBV28	few	TRBJ2-4	ASMLLAKNIQY
TRBV18	few	TRBJ2-6	ASSPYVGAGANVLT
TRBV29-1	-	TRBJ1-1	SVGPWGASEAF
TRBV10-3	few	TRBJ1-2	AISPTGTDYGYT
TRBV29-1	few	TRBJ1-1	SVERRVVNTEAF
TRBV2	few	TRBJ1-4	ASSRDRGANEKLF
TRBV27	-	TRBJ2-7	ASSSRQFYEQY
TRBV7-3	-	TRBJ2-2	ASSLIVLAPGELF
TRBV19	-	TRBJ2-2	ASSRTANTGELF
TRBV6-1	-	TRBJ2-2	ASSVRTTAGELF
TRBV2	-	TRBJ2-3	ASRSLSGRGTDTQY
TRBV2	-	TRBJ1-5	ASSEWGAGRRFGNQPQH
TRBV7-8	-	TRBJ2-5	ASTLDRVSRETQY
TRBV5-4	-	TRBJ1-3	ASSSTGTGGRNTIY
TRBV18	few	TRBJ2-1	ASLLELTSYNEQF
TRBV5-1	-	TRBJ2-1	ASSLLGTGYNEQF
TRBV6-6	-	TRBJ2-6	ASSYLTGVRANVLT
TRBV7-9	few	TRBJ2-6	ASSSGSSGANVLT
TRBV2	-	TRBJ1-1	ASSAKGALNTEAF
TRBV11-3	-	TRBJ2-1	ASSSSGTSGSYEQF
TRBV7-2	-	TRBJ1-2	ASSYFNYGYT
TRBV6-5	few	TRBJ2-1	ASSTLGGYNEQF
TRBV11-2	once	TRBJ2-3	ASSLGRTGRTDTQY
TRBV28	few	TRBJ1-6	ASSLRLNNSPLH
TRBV2	few	TRBJ2-1	ASSEYNEQF
TRBV10-3	-	TRBJ2-5	AISQAGGPGETQY
TRBV27	few	TRBJ1-6	ASTLRGGHSPLH
TRBV9	-	TRBJ1-2	ASSQQGLKGYT
TRBV11-3	-	TRBJ2-3	ASSSGGTQY
TRBV7-2	-	TRBJ2-5	ASSLFGQGIPQETQY
TRBV27	few	TRBJ1-5	ASSLSRSNQPQH
TRBV7-9	few	TRBJ2-3	ASSFPLAGVTSTDTQY
TRBV7-2	-	TRBJ2-5	ASSLQGRETQY
TRBV7-2	-	TRBJ2-5	ASSSRHSGQETQY
TRBV19	-	TRBJ1-2	ASSRTRTAVNYGYT
TRBV15	-	TRBJ2-1	ATSKREGEQF
TRBV6-5	-	TRBJ2-6	ASSYESSGANVLT
TRBV27	-	TRBJ2-2	ASSFRDLGAGELF